Presented here are 26 T cell receptor beta chains from one specimen sequenced in a study of T cells after yellow fever vaccination. TCRdb ran MiXCR on the 5' RACE reads and lists one entry per CDR3 protein. The table includes approximately 300,000 distinct CDR3 sequences, around 13% detected once. The source material was CD4+ T cells sorted from PBMCs, sampled 45 days after the yellow fever booster vaccination. The receptors were sampled from a man between 25 and 39 years old who received the YFV17D yellow fever vaccine.

The chain employs TRBV20-1 and TRBJ2-3; 10 bases agree with TRBD2. With V trimmed by 5 bases and J by 6 bases, 11 bases remained unmatched. The CDR3 has 15 residues. The V gene's germline CDR1 is DFQATT and CDR2 SNEGSKA (reference sequence). The CDR3 loop reads CSASRTSGARDTQYF. CDR3 coding DNA: TGCAGTGCTTCCCGGACTAGCGGCGCTAGGGATACGCAGTATTTT.

This clonotype has a count of ten or more. This CDR3 reads CAIRTGTGTYEQYF. CDR3 in DNA: TGTGCCATCAGAACCGGGACAGGGACCTACGAGCAGTACTTC. The J gene is TRBJ2-7, the V gene TRBV10-3; the match to TRBD1 covers 9 bases. CDR3 length: 14 amino acids. Per the germline V gene, CDR1 is ENHRY and CDR2 is SYGVKD. Trimming at V came to 6 bases and at J to 2 bases, leaving 5 bases not matched to a gene.

The rearrangement links TRBV5-1 to TRBJ2-3, with 9 positions matching TRBD1. The CDR3 consists of 16 residues. V dropped 4 bases and J dropped 0; count of bases not matched to a gene: 6. Germline assignment: CDR1 SGHRS and CDR2 YFSETQ. The DNA of the CDR3 is TGCGCCAGCAGCACCGGGACAGGGATTAGCACAGATACGCAGTATTTT. Translation: CASSTGTGISTDTQYF.

CDR3 loop: CASSPKDTDTQYF. The DNA for the CDR3 is TGTGCCAGCTCCCCGAAGGACACAGATACGCAGTATTTT. This chain joins TRBV18 and TRBJ2-3, with D unresolved. This CDR3 spans 13 amino acids. The germline V gene has CDR1 KGHSH and CDR2 LQKENI. The germline V and J ends were trimmed by 6 bases and 2 bases, with 9 bases remaining between them.

This clonotype was seen more than once but under ten times. This chain uses TRBV29-1 with TRBJ2-1; D call uncertain. From germline, CDR1 is SQVTM and CDR2 ANQGSEA. This CDR3 is built from 14 residues. V lost 4 bases, J lost 0 bases, and 10 bases lay in between. DNA for the CDR3: TGCAGCGTTGTCGTCGAGATCTCCTACAATGAGCAGTTCTTC. This encodes CSVVVEISYNEQFF.

Only a few counts were recorded for this clonotype. The V and J genes are TRBV12-3 or TRBV12-4 and TRBJ1-5; a possible D gene is TRBD1 (6 bases). The CDR3 has 14 residues. Between the trimmed V and J ends, which lost 8 bases and 7 bases, there was a span of 18 bases. This CDR3 is CASAARDKRQPQHF. The DNA of the CDR3 is TGTGCCAGCGCAGCGCGGGACAAAAGACAGCCCCAGCATTTT.

The gene calls are TRBV19 and TRBJ2-3; D remains unclear. CDR3 length: 13 amino acids. The germline CDR1 and CDR2 sequences are LNHDA and SQIVND (reference sequence). Trimming removed 6 bases at V and 0 bases at J, with 7 bases between. The CDR3 nucleotides are TGTGCCAGTAGCGAAACTAGCACAGATACGCAGTATTTT. Amino acid sequence: CASSETSTDTQYF.

Only a few counts were recorded for this clonotype. The V and J genes are TRBV5-1 and TRBJ2-2; 9 bases are a match to TRBD1. This CDR3 region has 15 residues. CDR1 SGHRS and CDR2 YFSETQ come from the germline V gene. V shed 3 bases, J shed 4 bases, and the junction held 4 bases outside the gene matches. CDR3 loop: CASSWTGDGTGELFF. CDR3 bases: TGCGCCAGCAGCTGGACAGGGGACGGCACCGGGGAGCTGTTTTTT.

This clonotype has more than one count but fewer than ten. This chain connects TRBV28 to TRBJ1-4, with 9 nucleotides matching TRBD1. Looked up from germline, CDR1 is MDHEN and CDR2 is SYDVKM. This CDR3 is built from 15 residues. V trimming: 7 bases; J trimming: 6 bases; junction bases outside the gene matches: 9. This chain's CDR3 is CASTIGGQGYEKLFF. The CDR3 DNA is TGTGCCAGCACCATAGGGGGACAGGGATATGAAAAACTGTTTTTT.

This clonotype has only a few counts. The rearrangement uses TRBV4-3 and TRBJ1-4, with D unresolved. Germline-derived CDR1 and CDR2 are LGHNA and YSLEER. The length of the CDR3 is 15 residues. V gave up 0 bases and J gave up 2 bases, with 7 bases separating them. Here the CDR3 reads CASSQDVGTNEKLFF. The CDR3 bases are TGCGCCAGCAGCCAAGATGTGGGGACTAATGAAAAACTGTTTTTT.

The chain carries TRBV18 and TRBJ2-5; D is undetermined. The germline V gene has CDR1 KGHSH and CDR2 LQKENI. The germline V and J ends were trimmed by 3 bases and 7 bases, with 12 bases remaining between them. This CDR3 contains 13 residues. This CDR3 is CASSPGGRWTQYF. In DNA, the CDR3 is TGTGCCAGCTCACCGGGCGGCCGATGGACCCAGTACTTC.

Ten or more counts support this clonotype. The genes are TRBV7-2 and TRBJ2-1; D remains ambiguous. Trimming left V 6 bases short and J 2 bases short, with 2 bases between. Per the germline V gene, CDR1 is SGHTA and CDR2 is FQGNSA. CDR3 length: 11 residues. The CDR3 loop reads CASSAYNEQFF. CDR3 DNA: TGTGCCAGCAGTGCCTACAATGAGCAGTTCTTC. Full variable domain (remainder filled in from reference TRBV7-2 and TRBJ2-1): GAGVSQSPSNKVTEKGKDVELRCDPISGHTALYWYRQSLGQGLEFLIYFQGNSAPDKSGLPSDRFSAERTGGSVSTLTIQRTQQEDSAVYLCASSAYNEQFFGPGTRLTVL.

The V call is TRBV1, the J call TRBJ2-7; the D call in the table, TRBD1, was not verified against the DNA. TRBV1 is flagged as a pseudogene. The CDR3 has 13 residues. In DNA form, the CDR3 reads TGTGCCAGCAGTCACGACACAGAGGGCGAGCAGTACTTC. Encoded protein: CASSHDTEGEQYF.

V is TRBV20-1 and J is TRBJ1-1; D may be TRBD1 (6 bases). CDR1 and CDR2 (germline): DFQATT, SNEGSKA (reference sequence). This CDR3 has 14 amino acids. Deletions cut 5 bases from V and 3 bases from J, with 16 bases between. In nucleotides, the CDR3 is TGCAGTGCTGGGGGCCTCCCAGCGGACACTGAAGCTTTCTTT. Translated: CSAGGLPADTEAFF.

This chain joins TRBV7-2 and TRBJ1-6; D possibly corresponds to TRBD1 (6 bases). Looked up from germline, CDR1 is SGHTA and CDR2 is FQGNSA. The length of the CDR3 is 14 residues. V was pared by 5 bases and J by 7 bases, with 12 bases between. DNA for the CDR3: TGTGCCAGCAGCACCACAGGGAACAATTCACCCCTCCACTTT. Protein: CASSTTGNNSPLHF.

In this sample, this clonotype turned up a few times. The chain links TRBV5-6 to TRBJ2-3, with 10 bases lining up with TRBD2. This CDR3 is built from 15 residues. The junction had 6 bases not matched to a gene; V was cut back by 6 bases and J by 2 bases. CDR1 is SGHDT and CDR2 is YYEEEE in the germline V gene. CDR3 in DNA: TGTGCCAGCAAGCCACTAGCGGGGTTCACAGATACGCAGTATTTT. Encoded protein: CASKPLAGFTDTQYF. Full variable domain (outside the CDR3, taken from reference TRBV5-6 and TRBJ2-3): DAGVTQSPTHLIKTRGQQVTLRCSPKSGHDTVSWYQQALGQGPQFIFQYYEEEERQRGNFPDRFSGHQFPNYSSELNVNALLLGDSALYLCASKPLAGFTDTQYFGPGTRLTVL.

DNA for the CDR3: TGCAGCGTTGTGGGACAGGGCACCATGCTGAGTGGGCAGTTCTTC. Translated: CSVVGQGTMLSGQFF. The chain links TRBV29-1 to TRBJ2-1; 9 positions agree with TRBD1. The CDR3 sequence is 15 residues long. After removal of 4 bases from V and 12 bases from J, the junction contained 16 bases not matched to a gene. From germline, CDR1 is SQVTM and CDR2 ANQGSEA.

This clonotype was observed a handful of times. The rearrangement uses TRBV27 and TRBJ2-2; D perhaps matches TRBD1 (5 bases). The CDR3 is 15 residues long. The V and J ends lost 6 bases and 1 base respectively, with 12 bases between them. The germline V gene has CDR1 MNHEY and CDR2 SMNVEV (reference sequence). Here the CDR3 DNA reads TGTGCCAGCAGCCCCTGGGGCCGGAACACCGGGGAGCTGTTTTTT. This codes for CASSPWGRNTGELFF.

V gene TRBV10-3 combines with J gene TRBJ1-2; D is unclear. The CDR3 spans 15 residues. Trimming stripped 1 base from V and 4 bases from J, with 13 bases between. Germline V lookup: CDR1 ENHRY, CDR2 SYGVKD. The DNA of the CDR3 is TGTGCCATCAGTGAGTTGGAAGGACCCTTCTATGGCTACACCTTC. Its translation: CAISELEGPFYGYTF.

This clonotype was observed many times. CDR3 in amino acids: CASSKVDLYLNTEAFF. CDR3 nucleotide sequence: TGTGCCAGCAGCAAAGTCGATCTGTACCTGAACACTGAAGCTTTCTTT. The chain joins TRBV21-1 to TRBJ1-1. TRBV21-1 is a pseudogene locus. The CDR3 has 16 amino acids.

This clonotype was seen a few times. This chain links TRBV30 with TRBJ2-2, with 12 bases aligning to TRBD2. The V and J ends lost 2 bases and 4 bases, in that order; junction bases with no gene match: 5. Germline CDR1 is GTSNPN and CDR2 is SVGIG (reference sequence). The CDR3 contains 16 residues. In nucleotides, the CDR3 is TGTGCCTGGAGTCGACTAGCGGGAGATAGCACCGGGGAGCTGTTTTTT. Translated: CAWSRLAGDSTGELFF.

This clonotype was recorded a few times. This chain uses TRBV6-1 with TRBJ2-6; weak D call: TRBD2 (7 bases). From germline, CDR1 is MNHNS and CDR2 SASEGT. V was clipped by 5 bases and J by 0 bases, with 20 bases between them. This CDR3 contains 19 residues. The CDR3 is CASSPRSGGANSGANVLTF. The CDR3 nucleotides read TGTGCCAGCAGTCCCCGAAGTGGGGGGGCCAACTCTGGGGCCAACGTCCTGACTTTC.

The chain joins TRBV27 to TRBJ2-2, with D maybe TRBD2 (6 bases). Deletions cut 6 bases from V and 4 bases from J, with 21 bases between. CDR3 length: 17 residues. Germline V gives CDR1 MNHEY, CDR2 SMNVEV (reference sequence). CDR3 in DNA: TGTGCCAGCAGCCGACTGGGTGGAATGGGGGGCACCGGGGAGCTGTTTTTT. This gives the protein CASSRLGGMGGTGELFF.

This clonotype was seen at least ten times. This rearrangement joins TRBV7-8 to TRBJ2-1, with D possibly matching TRBD1 (6 bases). CDR3 length: 17 amino acids. Germline assignment: CDR1 SGHVS and CDR2 FQNEAQ. The V end was cut by 1 base, the J end by 0 bases, with 13 bases between. This CDR3 is CASSLVTGLSSYNEQFF. The CDR3 DNA reads TGTGCCAGCAGCTTAGTGACAGGTCTCAGCTCCTACAATGAGCAGTTCTTC.

The chain uses TRBV3-1 and TRBJ2-1; 11 nucleotides match TRBD2. The CDR3 is 17 residues long. V lost 0 bases to trimming and J lost 6 bases; unmatched junction nucleotides: 7. Germline V gene sequence: CDR1 LGHDT, CDR2 YNNKEL (reference sequence). The chain's CDR3 is CASSQDVLAGGGNEQFF. DNA of the CDR3: TGTGCCAGCAGCCAAGACGTTCTAGCGGGAGGTGGCAATGAGCAGTTCTTC.

CDR3 DNA: TGTGCCAGTACCCCCAGGAGACTAGCGGGAAGTAGCGCCTACGAGCAGTACTTC. Its translation is CASTPRRLAGSSAYEQYF. The V call is TRBV7-9, the J call TRBJ2-7; 11 bases map to TRBD2. V trimming: 9 bases; J trimming: 2 bases; junction bases outside the gene matches: 18. In germline, CDR1 is SEHNR, CDR2 FQNEAQ (reference sequence). This CDR3 is built from 18 residues.